A selection of T cell receptor beta chains follows, all from one sample in a study of blood T cell repertoires in COVID-19. The protocol was immunoSEQ multiplex PCR, while the TCRdb copy is restricted to in-frame clones and leaves out a portion. The table lists about 200,000 clones, 89% of them singletons. The sequencing sample was made of PBMCs or T cells enriched from blood (not recorded which). The receptors originated from a woman aged 40 to 50 with acute COVID-19. CDR3s include the opening cysteine and the closing phenylalanine or tryptophan. D genes are given only for firm matches. Not every row has a clone size; where given, it reads once, few, many or a size class.

TRBV6-5	.	TRBD2	TRBJ2-1	CASRGTSGSSEQFF	TGTGCCAGCAGGGGGACTAGCGGGAGCTCTGAGCAGTTCTTC
TRBV7-9	few	TRBD1	TRBJ2-7	CASSGTGTGSYEQYF	TGTGCCAGCAGTGGTACCGGGACAGGTTCCTACGAGCAGTACTTC
TRBV3-1/TRBV3-2	.	TRBD1	TRBJ1-1	CASSQHQGAGTEAFF	TGTGCCAGCAGCCAACACCAGGGGGCTGGCACTGAAGCTTTCTTT
TRBV2	.	TRBD1	TRBJ2-3	CASCTSGQATDTQYF	TGTGCCAGCTGCACCTCGGGACAGGCCACAGATACGCAGTATTTT
TRBV7-9	.	.	TRBJ1-6	CASSKRNSSYNSPLHF	TGTGCCAGCAGCAAACGGAACAGCTCCTATAATTCACCCCTCCACTTT
TRBV5-4	.	TRBD2	TRBJ2-2	CASSLAASGSVSGELFF	TGTGCCAGCAGCTTGGCGGCTAGCGGGAGTGTCTCCGGGGAGCTGTTTTTT
TRBV11-2	.	.	TRBJ2-2	CASSWAGSPGELFF	TGTGCCAGCAGCTGGGCAGGGTCGCCCGGGGAGCTGTTTTTT
TRBV2	.	.	TRBJ2-1	CASSPPGQAYNEQFF	TGTGCCAGCAGTCCTCCGGGACAAGCGTACAATGAGCAGTTCTTC
TRBV9	.	.	TRBJ1-1	CASSPQHRGGTEAFF	TGTGCCAGCAGCCCTCAACACCGAGGGGGCACTGAAGCTTTCTTT
TRBV29-1	.	.	TRBJ2-7	CSVERAREQYF	TGCAGCGTCGAACGTGCCAGAGAGCAGTACTTC
TRBV5-8	.	.	TRBJ1-4	CATNPPRVVSEKLFF	TGTGCCACCAACCCCCCCAGGGTTGTCAGTGAAAAACTGTTTTTT
TRBV4-2	.	.	TRBJ2-3	CASSQVGRDTDTQYF	TGTGCCAGCAGCCAAGTCGGGCGGGACACAGATACGCAGTATTTT
TRBV6-5	.	.	TRBJ2-2	CASTAGLGTGELFF	TGTGCCAGCACGGCGGGGTTAGGCACCGGGGAGCTGTTTTTT
TRBV28	.	.	TRBJ1-5	CASSSGTRSNQPQHF	TGTGCCAGCAGTTCCGGGACAAGGAGCAATCAGCCCCAGCATTTT
TRBV5-1	.	TRBD1	TRBJ1-2	CASSLATTTGAGYTF	TGCGCCAGCAGCTTGGCCACGACGACAGGGGCTGGCTACACCTTC
TRBV5-4	.	.	TRBJ1-2	CASSLGGTRVGYTF	TGTGCCAGCAGCTTGGGGGGCACCAGGGTCGGCTACACCTTC
TRBV6-5	.	.	TRBJ2-7	CAVRGWGDEQYF	TGTGCCGTTAGGGGGTGGGGAGACGAGCAGTACTTC
TRBV5-1	.	.	TRBJ2-5	CASTLGQLQETQYF	TGCGCCAGCACCTTGGGGCAGTTACAAGAGACCCAGTACTTC
TRBV3-1/TRBV3-2	.	.	TRBJ1-6	CASSLRGGSYNSPLHF	TGTGCCAGCAGCTTGAGGGGGGGCTCCTATAATTCACCCCTCCACTTT
TRBV6-5	.	TRBD1	TRBJ2-7	CASRTGSGEQYF	TGTGCCAGCAGGACAGGGAGTGGCGAGCAGTACTTC
TRBV27	.	.	TRBJ2-3	CASSPGTESDTQYF	TGTGCCAGCAGTCCCGGGACTGAATCAGATACGCAGTATTTT
TRBV6-2/TRBV6-3	.	TRBD2	TRBJ2-7	CASSYTLGSGIKGSYEQYF	TGTGCCAGCAGTTATACCCTTGGGAGCGGGATTAAGGGGTCCTACGAGCAGTACTTC
TRBV10-3	.	TRBD2	TRBJ2-5	CAISEPFLTTSPEETQYF	TGTGCCATCAGTGAGCCTTTCCTGACGACTAGCCCGGAAGAGACCCAGTACTTC
TRBV2	.	TRBD1	TRBJ1-5	CASSEQGVSNQPQHF	TGTGCCAGCAGTGAACAGGGGGTTAGCAATCAGCCCCAGCATTTT
TRBV11-2	once	TRBD1	TRBJ2-3	CASSSRTGGEGRQYF	TGTGCCAGCAGCTCCCGGACAGGGGGCGAGGGCAGGCAGTATTTT
TRBV5-6	.	TRBD1	TRBJ2-7	CASSPGQGALYQQYF	TGTGCCAGCAGCCCGGGACAGGGGGCTCTCTACCAGCAGTACTTC
TRBV5-4	.	.	TRBJ2-3	CASSRTYPTDTQYF	TGTGCCAGCTCCCGGACTTACCCCACAGATACGCAGTATTTT
TRBV11-3	.	.	TRBJ2-2	CASSLGSGTEVGELFF	TGTGCCAGCAGCTTGGGCAGCGGAACCGAGGTCGGGGAGCTGTTTTTT
TRBV2	.	TRBD1	TRBJ1-1	CASRQGSVEAFF	TGTGCCAGCCGACAGGGATCGGTTGAAGCTTTCTTT
TRBV6-5	once	TRBD1	TRBJ2-7	CASSIRDRTYEQYF	TGTGCCAGCAGTATCCGGGACAGGACCTACGAGCAGTACTTC
TRBV6-1	.	.	TRBJ1-1	CASSETGQMNTEAFF	TGTGCCAGCAGTGAAACGGGTCAGATGAACACTGAAGCTTTCTTT
TRBV28	.	.	TRBJ2-7	CASRPVGAWAEQYF	TGTGCCAGCAGGCCAGTGGGGGCGTGGGCCGAGCAGTACTTC
TRBV27	.	.	TRBJ2-3	CASSVGTPDTQYF	TGTGCCAGCAGTGTGGGGACTCCAGATACGCAGTATTTT
TRBV19	.	.	TRBJ2-3	CASRRMASTDTQYF	TGTGCCAGTAGGAGGATGGCTAGCACAGATACGCAGTATTTT
TRBV4-1	.	TRBD2	TRBJ2-1	CASSQDRLAGYNEQFF	TGCGCCAGCAGCCAAGATAGGCTAGCGGGGTACAATGAGCAGTTCTTC
TRBV4-3	.	.	TRBJ1-1	CASSQADRDRSNTEAFF	TGCGCCAGCAGCCAAGCTGACCGAGACAGGTCGAACACTGAAGCTTTCTTT
TRBV6-2/TRBV6-3	.	TRBD2	TRBJ2-5	CASSSLYEREGETQYF	TGTGCCAGCAGTTCCCTATACGAGCGGGAGGGAGAGACCCAGTACTTC
TRBV12-5	.	TRBD1	TRBJ2-7	CASGWGQGNNEQYF	TGTGCTAGTGGTTGGGGACAGGGAAACAACGAGCAGTACTTC
TRBV28	.	.	TRBJ2-3	CASSLSRRGDTQYF	TGTGCCAGCAGTTTAAGCCGGAGAGGGGATACGCAGTATTTT
TRBV9	.	TRBD2	TRBJ2-3	CASSVRGLAGGNIADTQYF	TGTGCCAGCAGCGTAAGGGGGCTAGCGGGAGGTAATATCGCAGATACGCAGTATTTT
TRBV5-1	.	TRBD2	TRBJ2-1	CASSLTTSDNEQFF	TGCGCCAGCAGCTTGACGACTAGCGACAATGAGCAGTTCTTC
TRBV6-2/TRBV6-3	once	.	TRBJ2-2	CASSYLGTVTGELFF	TGTGCCAGCAGTTACTTGGGCACAGTCACCGGGGAGCTGTTTTTT